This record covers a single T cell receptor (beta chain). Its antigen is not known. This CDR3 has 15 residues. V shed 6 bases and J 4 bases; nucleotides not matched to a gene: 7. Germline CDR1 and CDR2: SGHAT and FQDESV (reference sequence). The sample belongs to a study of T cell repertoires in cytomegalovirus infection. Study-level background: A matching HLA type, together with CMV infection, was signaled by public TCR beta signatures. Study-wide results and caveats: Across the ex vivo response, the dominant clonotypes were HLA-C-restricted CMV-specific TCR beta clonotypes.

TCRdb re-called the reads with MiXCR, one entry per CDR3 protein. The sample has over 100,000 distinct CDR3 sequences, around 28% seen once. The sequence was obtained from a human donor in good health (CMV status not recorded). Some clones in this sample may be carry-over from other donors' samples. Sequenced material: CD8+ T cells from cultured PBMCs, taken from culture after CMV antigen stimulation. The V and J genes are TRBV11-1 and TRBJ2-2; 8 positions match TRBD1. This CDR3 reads CASRRDRLSTGELFF. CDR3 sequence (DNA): TGTGCCAGCAGGAGGGACAGGTTGAGCACCGGGGAGCTGTTTTTT.